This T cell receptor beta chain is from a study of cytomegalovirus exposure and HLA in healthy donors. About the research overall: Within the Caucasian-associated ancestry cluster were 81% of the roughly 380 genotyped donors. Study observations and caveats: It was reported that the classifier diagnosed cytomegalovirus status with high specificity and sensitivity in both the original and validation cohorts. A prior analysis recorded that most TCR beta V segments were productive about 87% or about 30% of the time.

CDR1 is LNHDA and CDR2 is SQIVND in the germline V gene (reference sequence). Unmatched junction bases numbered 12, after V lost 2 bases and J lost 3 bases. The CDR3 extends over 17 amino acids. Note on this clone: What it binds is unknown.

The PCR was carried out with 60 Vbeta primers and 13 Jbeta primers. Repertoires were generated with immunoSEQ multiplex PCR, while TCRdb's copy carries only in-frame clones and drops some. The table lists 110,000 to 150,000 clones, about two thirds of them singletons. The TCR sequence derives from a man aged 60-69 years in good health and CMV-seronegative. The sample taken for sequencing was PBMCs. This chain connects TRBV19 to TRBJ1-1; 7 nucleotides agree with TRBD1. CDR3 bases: TGTGCCAGTAGTATAAGTAGGTTGGGGACAGAATACACTGAAGCTTTCTTT. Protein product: CASSISRLGTEYTEAFF.